Presented here are 22 T cell receptor beta chains from one specimen sequenced in a study of cytomegalovirus exposure and HLA in healthy donors. A multiplex PCR was run with 60 Vbeta primers and 13 Jbeta primers. This table comes from immunoSEQ multiplex PCR, and its TCRdb copy is limited to in-frame clones, with some not included. The sample lists about 92,000 clones, 77% seen once, with roughly 6.6% in the top ten. Sequenced material: PBMCs. The receptors were gathered from a man aged 45-65 years in good health and CMV-seropositive.

V is TRBV19 and J is TRBJ2-2; D uncertain. V shed 1 base and J shed 2 bases, with 8 bases lying between them. The CDR3 is 15 residues long. The germline V gene encodes CDR1 LNHDA and CDR2 SQIVND (reference sequence). The CDR3: CASSIGGANTGELFF. The CDR3 nucleotides read TGTGCCAGTAGTATAGGAGGCGCCAACACCGGGGAGCTGTTTTTT.

CDR3 loop: CASSLEGDMNTEAFF. CDR3 coding DNA: TGCGCCAGCAGCTTGGAGGGAGACATGAACACTGAAGCTTTCTTT. The chain is built from TRBV5-1 and TRBJ1-1; D remains unclear. The V end lost 0 bases, the J end lost 0 bases, and 9 bases lay between the germline ends. The CDR3 runs to 15 residues. Germline V gene sequence: CDR1 SGHRS, CDR2 YFSETQ.

The chain has TRBV5-1 and TRBJ1-4, with no clear D. Germline loops: CDR1 SGHRS, CDR2 YFSETQ. The CDR3 is made up of 14 amino acids. V was clipped by 1 base and J by 2 bases, with 6 bases between them. In DNA form, the CDR3 reads TGCGCCAGCAGCTTGTCAGGTACTAATGAAAAACTGTTTTTT. The encoded protein is CASSLSGTNEKLFF.

The chain has TRBV10-3 and TRBJ1-1; weak D call: TRBD1 (5 bases). Trimming removed 3 bases at V and 2 bases at J, with 10 bases between. The CDR3 loop spans 14 amino acids. The germline CDR1 and CDR2 sequences are ENHRY and SYGVKD. In DNA form, the CDR3 reads TGTGCCATCAGTGACCTGGGGGGTAACACTGAAGCTTTCTTT. Translating gives CAISDLGGNTEAFF.

This chain uses TRBV7-7 with TRBJ2-5, with 12 bases matching TRBD2. The CDR3 is 14 residues long. The germline gives CDR1 SSHAT, CDR2 FNYEAQ (reference sequence). J lost 4 bases, V lost 4 bases, and 1 base had no gene match. The CDR3 region has the DNA TGTGCCAGCAGCTCTAGCGGGGGGGTAGAGACCCAGTACTTC. Translation gives CASSSSGGVETQYF.

V gene TRBV2 combines with J gene TRBJ1-2; D remains unclear. The V end lost 6 bases, the J end lost 1 base, and 6 bases lay between the germline ends. The CDR3 runs to 12 residues. Germline CDR1 and CDR2: SNHLY and FYNNEI. CDR3 in DNA: TGTGCCAGCAGCGGTGTTAACTATGGCTACACCTTC. This codes for CASSGVNYGYTF. Based on the CDR3 plus reference TRBV2 and TRBJ1-2, the full variable domain is EPEVTQTPSHQVTQMGQEVILRCVPISNHLYFYWYRQILGQKVEFLVSFYNNEISEKSEIFDDQFSVERPDGSNFTLKIRSTKLEDSAMYFCASSGVNYGYTFGSGTRLTVV.

This rearrangement joins TRBV9 to TRBJ1-1, with 8 bases lining up with TRBD1. Germline-derived CDR1 and CDR2 are SGDLS and YYNGEE. V dropped 0 bases and J dropped 6; count of bases not matched to a gene: 4. The CDR3 runs to 14 residues. CDR3 DNA: TGTGCCAGCAGCGTAGTCCCAGGGGGCCCTGAAGCTTTCTTT. Protein: CASSVVPGGPEAFF.

The chain links TRBV2 to TRBJ1-6; TRBD1 matches at 8 bases. The CDR3 sequence is 13 residues long. V was clipped by 4 bases and J by 14 bases; unmatched bases: 7. Germline CDR1 SNHLY, CDR2 FYNNEI. CDR3 protein: CASSVSAGGTLHF. The CDR3 region has the DNA TGTGCCAGCAGTGTCTCGGCAGGGGGCACCCTCCACTTT.

The rearrangement joins TRBV5-3 to TRBJ2-1, with 8 bases identical to TRBD2. TRBV5-3 falls under the ORF class, with uncertain function. Trimming removed 1 base from V and 6 bases from J; junction bases left unmatched: 9. CDR3 size: 16 residues. Here the CDR3 reads CARSLNGGGSSNEQFF. CDR3 bases: TGTGCCAGAAGCTTGAATGGCGGGGGGTCTTCCAATGAGCAGTTCTTC.

As to this clone: A read error may account for a junction end that differs from germline. The chain uses TRBV7-7 and TRBJ2-7; 12 bases align to TRBD1. The CDR3 contains 14 residues. Germline CDR1 reads SSHAT; CDR2 reads FNYEAQ (reference sequence). CDR3 sequence: CASSSGTGGGEQYF. CDR3 bases: TGTGCTAGCAGCTCCGGGACAGGGGGCGGCGAGCAGTACTTC.

This clone is a singleton in its sample. The V gene is TRBV23-1, the J gene TRBJ1-2, with 8 bases fitting TRBD1. TRBV23-1 is an ORF for which the function is uncertain. This CDR3 region has 13 residues. With 0 bases clipped from V and 8 bases from J, the junction kept 2 bases outside the gene matches. The CDR3 nucleotides read TGCGCCAGCAGTCAATCAACAGGGGGAGGCTACACCTTC. Protein sequence: CASSQSTGGGYTF.

This chain uses TRBV5-4 with TRBJ2-3; 9 bases map to TRBD2. V dropped 4 bases and J dropped 0; count of bases not matched to a gene: 9. The CDR3 length is 17 residues. The V gene's germline CDR1 is SGHNT and CDR2 YYREEE (reference sequence). The DNA for the CDR3 is TGTGCCAGCAGCGATCGCGGCGGGGGGGTAAGCACAGATACGCAGTATTTT. Its translation: CASSDRGGGVSTDTQYF.

V usage is TRBV9 and J usage is TRBJ2-5, with a weak D call TRBD2 (5 bases). The CDR3 has 15 residues. V lost 0 bases to trimming and J lost 4 bases, with 13 bases between them. Germline CDR1 SGDLS, CDR2 YYNGEE. The CDR3, as DNA: TGTGCCAGCAGCGTAGGGCTCGGGGATATAGAGACCCAGTACTTC. Translated, it gives CASSVGLGDIETQYF. The variable domain in full, with the rest retrieved from reference TRBV9 and TRBJ2-5, is DSGVTQTPKHLITATGQRVTLRCSPRSGDLSVYWYQQSLDQGLQFLIQYYNGEERAKGNILERFSAQQFPDLHSELNLSSLELGDSALYFCASSVGLGDIETQYFGPGTRLLVL.

V is TRBV18 and J is TRBJ1-1, with D unclear. The CDR3 consists of 15 residues. Germline V lookup: CDR1 KGHSH, CDR2 LQKENI. V shed 0 bases and J shed 1 base, with 9 bases lying between them. The CDR3 region has the DNA TGTGCCAGCTCACCACCCAACGGAGGGAACACTGAAGCTTTCTTT. This translates into CASSPPNGGNTEAFF.

This clone appeared once. This sequence joins TRBV29-1 and TRBJ1-6, with D perhaps TRBD1 (6 bases). The CDR3 runs 13 residues. The V and J ends lost 7 bases and 10 bases respectively, with 17 bases between them. Germline CDR1 SQVTM, CDR2 ANQGSEA. CDR3 sequence reads: CSARDTRQSPLHF. For the CDR3, the DNA is TGCAGCGCCCGGGACACCCGACAATCACCCCTCCACTTT.

The chain couples TRBV6-5 to TRBJ1-2; D not resolved. The germline V gene has CDR1 MNHEY and CDR2 SVGAGI. Deletions cut 2 bases from V and 0 bases from J, with 10 bases between. CDR3 length: 15 residues. The CDR3 protein is CASSYRQAANYGYTF. The CDR3 nucleotides read TGTGCCAGCAGTTACAGGCAGGCCGCTAACTATGGCTACACCTTC.

J is TRBJ1-1 and V is TRBV7-9; D is undetermined. V was clipped by 6 bases and J by 10 bases, with 15 bases between them. CDR3 size: 12 residues. CDR1 and CDR2 from the germline V gene are SEHNR and FQNEAQ (reference sequence). This chain's CDR3 is CASSQAAAAAFF. The CDR3 nucleotides read TGTGCCAGCAGTCAGGCAGCGGCGGCAGCTTTCTTT.

This chain links TRBV4-1 with TRBJ2-5; a possible D gene is TRBD1 (5 bases). The CDR3 runs to 15 residues. Between the trimmed V and J ends, which lost 2 bases and 0 bases, there was a span of 10 bases. The germline gives CDR1 MGHRA, CDR2 YSYEKL. The CDR3 sequence: CASSQQGPYQETQYF. The CDR3 DNA follows: TGCGCCAGCAGCCAACAGGGTCCCTACCAAGAGACCCAGTACTTC.

The chain is built from TRBV4-1 and TRBJ1-2; 9 bases match TRBD1. Germline V gene lookup returns CDR1 MGHRA and CDR2 YSYEKL. With 0 bases clipped from V and 4 bases from J, the junction kept 9 bases outside the gene matches. This CDR3 comprises 17 residues. This CDR3 is CASSQDPGQGLLYGYTF. In DNA, the CDR3 is TGCGCCAGCAGCCAAGATCCGGGACAGGGTCTCCTCTATGGCTACACCTTC.

The rearrangement links TRBV19 to TRBJ1-2; D is undetermined. V was shortened by 3 bases and J by 4 bases, with 9 bases between the two germline ends. This CDR3 region has 13 residues. Per the germline V gene, CDR1 is LNHDA and CDR2 is SQIVND (reference sequence). The CDR3 nucleotides are TGTGCCAGTAGTATGGTGGCCTCCTATGGCTACACCTTC. Translating it yields CASSMVASYGYTF.

A few counts support this clone. The chain uses TRBV2 and TRBJ2-1; 7 bases are shared with TRBD1. The CDR3 totals 15 residues. The V and J ends lost 5 bases and 4 bases, in that order; junction bases with no gene match: 8. Germline values: CDR1 SNHLY, CDR2 FYNNEI. The chain's CDR3 is CASSNTGAPYNEQFF. In DNA form, the CDR3 reads TGTGCCAGCAGTAATACAGGGGCCCCTTACAATGAGCAGTTCTTC.

V and J are TRBV11-2 and TRBJ1-2; D is possibly TRBD1 (5 bases). CDR1 is SGHAT, CDR2 FQNNGV, per germline. This CDR3 comprises 16 residues. Trimming shortened V by 7 bases and J by 6 bases, and 24 bases separated the two germline ends. CDR3 sequence (DNA): TGTGCCAGCACCGCATTGGGGGGACTTCAAGCGGATGGCTACACCTTC. It translates to CASTALGGLQADGYTF.